This entry lists 30 T cell receptor beta chains sequenced from one sample in a study of blood T cell repertoires in COVID-19 (dated by TCRdb to about 2020). The library was produced with the immunoSEQ multiplex PCR assay. TCRdb mirrors the immuneACCESS table, restricted to in-frame sequences. Some clones are absent from its copies; in checked studies, under half trace to an unresolved V gene, and the reason for the others is unknown. The sample profile shows fewer than 150,000 clones; about 87% of them were found once. About 4.8% of the sample goes to the ten largest clones. Input material: peripheral blood. Receptors originate from a woman aged 50 to 60 with acute or convalescent COVID-19.

The chain links TRBV2 to TRBJ2-3, with 14 bases identical to TRBD2. The CDR3 covers 15 residues. Looked up from germline, CDR1 is SNHLY and CDR2 is FYNNEI. With V trimmed by 5 bases and J by 6 bases, 4 bases remained unmatched. CDR3 nucleotide sequence: TGTGCCAGCAGTTCTAGACTAGCGGGAGGGGATACGCAGTATTTT. Amino acid sequence: CASSSRLAGGDTQYF.

This chain joins TRBV27 and TRBJ2-7, with TRBD1 identical over 7 bases. There are 14 residues in the CDR3. After removal of 8 bases from V and 2 bases from J, the junction contained 9 bases not matched to a gene. Germline assignment: CDR1 MNHEY and CDR2 SMNVEV (reference sequence). The CDR3 DNA sequence: TGTGCCAGCTCCCCTAGGGACAGTCCCTACGAGCAGTACTTC. Translating it yields CASSPRDSPYEQYF.

The chain combines TRBV3-1 (or the pseudogene TRBV3-2) with TRBJ2-6, with a possible D match to TRBD2 (5 bases). Germline CDR1 LGHDT, CDR2 YNNKEL (reference sequence). This CDR3 spans 18 amino acids. V gave up 4 bases and J gave up 3 bases, with 19 bases separating them. The CDR3 DNA reads as TGTGCCAGCAGCCCCTTATCTAACGGGGTTGGTGGGGCCAACGTCCTGACTTTC. The encoded protein is CASSPLSNGVGGANVLTF.

The chain links TRBV11-2 to TRBJ1-1; D call uncertain. V dropped 7 bases and J dropped 3 bases, with 9 bases sitting between them. Germline V gives CDR1 SGHAT, CDR2 FQNNGV. The CDR3 covers 12 residues. The chain's CDR3 is CASTEIYTEAFF. The CDR3 region has the DNA TGTGCCAGCACCGAGATTTACACTGAAGCTTTCTTT.

This chain connects TRBV27 to TRBJ1-1; D ambiguous. The ends were cut back, 4 bases at V and 4 bases at J, with 13 bases in the middle. CDR3 size: 14 residues. Germline V gene lookup returns CDR1 MNHEY and CDR2 SMNVEV (reference sequence). The CDR3 protein is CASSYRVGGTEAFF. CDR3 DNA: TGTGCCAGCAGTTACCGGGTGGGAGGCACTGAAGCTTTCTTT.

The chain joins TRBV27 to TRBJ2-7, with TRBD2 matching 8 bases. CDR3 length equals 14 residues. Losses at the gene ends were 3 bases for V and 4 bases for J; bases not matched to a gene: 5. Germline CDR1 and CDR2: MNHEY and SMNVEV (reference sequence). The CDR3 nucleotides are TGTGCCAGCAGTTTGCGGCTAGCGGGTTACGAGCAGTACTTC. Its translation is CASSLRLAGYEQYF.

This chain links TRBV19 with TRBJ2-7; the match to TRBD1 covers 7 bases. With 6 bases clipped from V and 6 bases from J, the junction kept 8 bases outside the gene matches. Germline CDR1 reads LNHDA; CDR2 reads SQIVND (reference sequence). The CDR3 length is 13 residues. The CDR3 nucleotides are TGTGCCAGTAGCATACAGGGGAGTAGCGAGCAGTACTTC. Its translation: CASSIQGSSEQYF.

This chain uses TRBV11-2 with TRBJ2-7; 7 bases agree with TRBD2. Germline values: CDR1 SGHAT, CDR2 FQNNGV. J was trimmed by 3 bases and V by 5 bases; bases with no gene match: 10. This CDR3 has 15 amino acids. Here the CDR3 reads CASSAPLAAHYEQYF. The CDR3 DNA sequence: TGTGCCAGCAGCGCCCCCCTAGCGGCCCACTACGAGCAGTACTTC.

This rearrangement joins TRBV6-2 or TRBV6-3 to TRBJ2-3; D may be TRBD2 (5 bases). This CDR3 has 15 amino acids. Trimming shortened V by 3 bases and J by 2 bases, and 12 bases separated the two germline ends. The germline gives CDR1 MNHEY, CDR2 SVGEGT. CDR3 sequence: CASSYALGFTDTQYF. The CDR3, as DNA: TGTGCCAGCAGTTATGCACTAGGTTTCACAGATACGCAGTATTTT.

The chain links TRBV6-5 to TRBJ2-1, with 7 positions matching TRBD1. This CDR3 spans 13 amino acids. J was trimmed by 12 bases and V by 4 bases; bases with no gene match: 9. Germline assignment: CDR1 MNHEY and CDR2 SVGAGI. CDR3 in amino acids: CASSFPGGLVQFF. CDR3 DNA: TGTGCCAGCAGTTTTCCAGGGGGTTTGGTGCAGTTCTTC.

The V gene is TRBV5-8, the J gene TRBJ2-2, with 9 bases matching TRBD1. V lost 4 bases to trimming and J lost 6 bases; unmatched junction nucleotides: 10. The germline CDR1 and CDR2 sequences are SGHTS and YDEGEE. The CDR3 has 16 amino acids. The CDR3: CASSQRGTGKAGELFF. The CDR3 region has the DNA TGTGCCAGCAGCCAGAGAGGGACAGGGAAAGCCGGGGAGCTGTTTTTT.

This sequence joins TRBV29-1 and TRBJ2-1; 7 nucleotides align to TRBD1. The V segment lost 3 bases and the J segment 2 bases; nucleotides outside the gene matches: 4. This CDR3 region has 14 residues. The germline gives CDR1 SQVTM, CDR2 ANQGSEA. The CDR3 protein is CSVDTGVTYNEQFF. The CDR3 region has the DNA TGCAGCGTTGATACAGGGGTAACCTACAATGAGCAGTTCTTC.

The V gene is TRBV19, the J gene TRBJ1-5, with a weak D call TRBD1 (5 bases). CDR1 LNHDA and CDR2 SQIVND come from the germline V gene (reference sequence). V was clipped by 4 bases and J by 11 bases, with 15 bases between them. The CDR3 extends over 13 amino acids. For the CDR3, the DNA is TGTGCCAGTAGTACGACCCTTGCGGGGGCCCAGCATTTT. This gives the protein CASSTTLAGAQHF.

The chain combines TRBV19 with TRBJ2-3; D remains unclear. CDR1 and CDR2 from the germline V gene are LNHDA and SQIVND (reference sequence). The CDR3 sequence is 11 residues long. Trimming took off 3 bases at V and 6 bases at J, with 4 bases between the two ends. The CDR3 is CASSIQDTQYF. CDR3 coding DNA: TGTGCCAGTAGTATCCAGGATACGCAGTATTTT.

This clone appeared a single time. V gene TRBV6-2 or TRBV6-3 combines with J gene TRBJ2-1; unclear D gene. Germline values: CDR1 MNHEY, CDR2 SVGEGT. The V end lost 4 bases, the J end lost 7 bases, and 20 bases lay between the germline ends. The CDR3 length is 16 residues. CDR3 coding DNA: TGTGCCAGCAGTTTCTCCTACGGCTCTAGGAAGAATGAGCAGTTCTTC. Its protein product is CASSFSYGSRKNEQFF.

The V and J genes are TRBV2 and TRBJ2-7, with D hard to call. Germline assignment: CDR1 SNHLY and CDR2 FYNNEI. There are 15 residues in the CDR3. Trimming cost V 2 bases and J 3 bases, with 14 bases left between them. CDR3 in DNA: TGTGCCAGCAGTGAAAGAGGCCTTCCCCACTACGAGCAGTACTTC. The encoded protein is CASSERGLPHYEQYF.

V is TRBV30 and J is TRBJ2-7; D might be TRBD2 (5 bases). Germline CDR1 is GTSNPN and CDR2 is SVGIG (reference sequence). The ends were cut back, 0 bases at V and 1 base at J, with 10 bases in the middle. The CDR3 has 14 amino acids. As DNA, the CDR3 is TGTGCCTGGAGTGTAGGTGGGAGTTCCTACGAGCAGTACTTC. As protein: CAWSVGGSSYEQYF.

The chain couples TRBV3-1 (or the pseudogene TRBV3-2) to TRBJ2-1; the match to TRBD2 covers 15 bases. Germline CDR1 is LGHDT and CDR2 is YNNKEL (reference sequence). The V gene end was trimmed by 2 bases and the J gene end by 10 bases; junction bases not matched to a gene: 6. The CDR3 has 16 amino acids. In nucleotides, the CDR3 is TGTGCCAGCAGCCAACCGGGACTAGCGGGAGGTAGGGAGCAGTTCTTC. Protein: CASSQPGLAGGREQFF.

This chain uses TRBV7-9 with TRBJ1-1, with TRBD1 as a possible D gene (5 bases). Germline V lookup: CDR1 SEHNR, CDR2 FQNEAQ (reference sequence). The CDR3 spans 13 residues. Trimming stripped 7 bases from V and 7 bases from J, with 16 bases between. The CDR3 DNA is TGTGCCAGCACCCGCCGGGGGACGGATGAAGCTTTCTTT. This translates into CASTRRGTDEAFF. Variable domain in full (rest from reference TRBV7-9 and TRBJ1-1): DTGVSQNPRHKITKRGQNVTFRCDPISEHNRLYWYRQTLGQGPEFLTYFQNEAQLEKSRLLSDRFSAERPKGSFSTLEIQRTEQGDSAMYLCASTRRGTDEAFFGQGTRLTVV.

The rearrangement joins TRBV10-3 to TRBJ2-5; 8 nucleotides line up with TRBD1. CDR1 is ENHRY and CDR2 is SYGVKD in the germline V gene. With 2 bases clipped from V and 1 base from J, the junction kept 12 bases outside the gene matches. The CDR3 totals 18 residues. CDR3 sequence: CAISEARNRGDFQETQYF. DNA of the CDR3: TGTGCCATCAGTGAGGCGAGGAACAGGGGGGATTTCCAAGAGACCCAGTACTTC.

In this sample, this clone turned up a few times. V and J are TRBV12-5 and TRBJ1-2, with 7 bases matching TRBD1. This CDR3 contains 16 residues. Germline CDR1 is LGHNT and CDR2 is FRNRAP. Trimming removed 1 base from V and 3 bases from J; junction bases left unmatched: 8. The CDR3 region has the DNA TGTGCTAGTGGTTTGGCTGCGGGACAGCTGTACTATGGCTACACCTTC. As protein: CASGLAAGQLYYGYTF.

V gene TRBV19 combines with J gene TRBJ1-6, with a possible D match to TRBD1 (5 bases). The germline V gene has CDR1 LNHDA and CDR2 SQIVND (reference sequence). The CDR3 length is 14 residues. V dropped 3 bases and J dropped 10 bases, with 13 bases sitting between them. The DNA for the CDR3 is TGTGCCAGTAGTATGTCAGGGAATCAGTCACCCCTCCACTTT. Translating it yields CASSMSGNQSPLHF.

The chain is built from TRBV30 and TRBJ2-7; D not certain. The CDR3 is 11 amino acids. Germline V gene data show CDR1 as GTSNPN and CDR2 as SVGIG (reference sequence). V gave up 1 base and J gave up 7 bases, with 8 bases separating them. The CDR3 protein is CAWSAPREQYF. The CDR3 bases are TGTGCCTGGAGTGCCCCCAGGGAGCAGTACTTC.

The J gene is TRBJ2-7, the V gene TRBV28, with D possibly matching TRBD2 (6 bases). Trimming took off 6 bases at V and 1 base at J, with 13 bases between the two ends. The CDR3 spans 14 residues. Germline CDR1 MDHEN, CDR2 SYDVKM. CDR3 nucleotides: TGTGCCAGCAGCCTCACCGGGACTTCCTACGAGCAGTACTTC. Translating it yields CASSLTGTSYEQYF.

This sequence joins TRBV19 and TRBJ1-2; D is possibly TRBD1 (5 bases). V was pared by 5 bases and J by 0 bases, with 13 bases between. This CDR3 contains 15 residues. Germline-derived CDR1 and CDR2 are LNHDA and SQIVND (reference sequence). The CDR3 protein is CASSPGHLTNYGYTF. In nucleotides, the CDR3 is TGTGCCAGTAGTCCCGGACATCTTACTAACTATGGCTACACCTTC. Combining the CDR3 with reference TRBV19 and TRBJ1-2 gives the whole variable domain DGGITQSPKYLFRKEGQNVTLSCEQNLNHDAMYWYRQDPGQGLRLIYYSQIVNDFQKGDIAEGYSVSREKKESFPLTVTSAQKNPTAFYLCASSPGHLTNYGYTFGSGTRLTVV.

This chain connects TRBV4-2 to TRBJ1-3; tentative D call: TRBD1 (5 bases). The CDR3 runs to 15 residues. V lost 4 bases to trimming and J lost 3 bases, with 13 bases between them. The germline gives CDR1 LGHNA, CDR2 YNFKEQ. The CDR3 nucleotides read TGTGCCAGCAGCCCGAGGGACTTTGGTGGAAACACCATATATTTT. This encodes CASSPRDFGGNTIYF.

This chain links TRBV11-2 with TRBJ2-7; the D is unclear. The ends were cut back, 5 bases at V and 1 base at J, with 12 bases in the middle. The CDR3 sequence is 14 residues long. The V gene's germline CDR1 is SGHAT and CDR2 FQNNGV. The CDR3 DNA is TGTGCCAGCAGCCACCGGCCGGGTTCCTACGAGCAGTACTTC. As protein: CASSHRPGSYEQYF.

The rearrangement joins TRBV7-9 to TRBJ1-2, with D hard to call. There are 13 residues in the CDR3. Trimming took 1 base from V and 2 from J, leaving 5 bases between them. The V gene's germline CDR1 is SEHNR and CDR2 FQNEAQ (reference sequence). CDR3 sequence reads: CASSLEQNYGYTF. The CDR3 DNA reads TGTGCCAGCAGCTTAGAACAGAACTATGGCTACACCTTC.

This rearrangement joins TRBV10-3 to TRBJ2-1, with no clear D. With 3 bases removed from V and 7 bases from J, the gap between germline ends came to 7 bases. The CDR3 totals 12 residues. Germline CDR1 is ENHRY and CDR2 is SYGVKD. The CDR3 region has the DNA TGTGCCATCAGTGATCAGTCGAATGAGCAGTTCTTC. Its translation: CAISDQSNEQFF.

This clone occurred once. The gene calls are TRBV10-3 and TRBJ2-1; TRBD2 aligns across 8 bases. The CDR3 loop spans 15 amino acids. Germline CDR1 reads ENHRY; CDR2 reads SYGVKD. J gave up 1 base and V 8 bases, and 7 bases lay outside the gene matches. The CDR3: CAISMSGGSYNEQFF. DNA for the CDR3: TGTGCCATCTCAATGAGCGGGGGATCCTACAATGAGCAGTTCTTC.